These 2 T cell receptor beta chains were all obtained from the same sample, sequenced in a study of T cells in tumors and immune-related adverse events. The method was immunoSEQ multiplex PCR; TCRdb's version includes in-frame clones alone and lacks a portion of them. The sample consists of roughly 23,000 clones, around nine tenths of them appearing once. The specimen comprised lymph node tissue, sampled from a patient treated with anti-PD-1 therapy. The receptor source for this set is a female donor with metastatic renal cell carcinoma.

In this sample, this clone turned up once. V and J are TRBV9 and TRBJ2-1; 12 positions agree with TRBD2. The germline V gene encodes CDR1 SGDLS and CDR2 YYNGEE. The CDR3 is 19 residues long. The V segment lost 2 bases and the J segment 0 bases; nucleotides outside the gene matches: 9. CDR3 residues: CASSVRTSGVLSSYNEQFF. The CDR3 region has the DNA TGTGCCAGCAGCGTGAGGACTAGCGGGGTTCTAAGCTCCTACAATGAGCAGTTCTTC.

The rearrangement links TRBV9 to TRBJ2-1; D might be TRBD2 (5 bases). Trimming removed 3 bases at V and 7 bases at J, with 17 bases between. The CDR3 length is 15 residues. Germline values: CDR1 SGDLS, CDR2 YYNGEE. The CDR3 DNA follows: TGTGCCAGCAGCGCCCGGAGCAGGAGGAGGAATGAGCAGTTCTTC. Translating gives CASSARSRRRNEQFF.